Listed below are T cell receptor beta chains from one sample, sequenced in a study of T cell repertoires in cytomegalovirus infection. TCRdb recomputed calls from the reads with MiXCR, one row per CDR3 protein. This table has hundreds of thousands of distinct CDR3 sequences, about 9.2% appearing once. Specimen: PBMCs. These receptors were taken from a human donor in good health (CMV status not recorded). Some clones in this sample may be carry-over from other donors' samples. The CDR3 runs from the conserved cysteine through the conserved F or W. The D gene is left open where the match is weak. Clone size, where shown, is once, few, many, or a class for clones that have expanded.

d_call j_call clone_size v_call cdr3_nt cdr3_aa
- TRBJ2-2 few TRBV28 TGTGCCAGCAGTTTTCCTGCCCGGGCCCTGAACCGGGAGCTGTTTTTT CASSFPARALNRELFF
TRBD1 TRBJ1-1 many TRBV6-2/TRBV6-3 TGTGCCAGCAGTTACTCCGGCGGGACAGCTGAAGCTTTCTTT CASSYSGGTAEAFF
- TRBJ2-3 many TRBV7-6 TGTGCCAGCAGCTTGGACCACCTCGAGAGCACAGATACGCAGTATTTT CASSLDHLESTDTQYF
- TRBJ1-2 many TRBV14 TGTGCCAGCAGCCACCAGGGCACACCGCTCTATGGCTACACCTTC CASSHQGTPLYGYTF
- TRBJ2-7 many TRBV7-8 TGTGCCAGCAGCCCCAGGACAGTGATCTACGAGCAGTACTTC CASSPRTVIYEQYF
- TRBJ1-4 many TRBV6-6 TGTGCCAGCAGTTACGTGAGGGGACGGAGTAATGAAAAACTGTTTTTT CASSYVRGRSNEKLFF
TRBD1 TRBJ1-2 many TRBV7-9 TGTGCCAGCAGCTCGCAGCAGCAGGGGGCTAGATCGGTCTATGGCTACACCTTC CASSSQQQGARSVYGYTF
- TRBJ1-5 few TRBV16 TGTGCCAGCAGCCAATTCCGGCCCCAAAGCAATCAGCCCCAGCATTTT CASSQFRPQSNQPQHF
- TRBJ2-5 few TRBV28 TGTGCCAGCACCTCGGGGTTGCGGACCCAGTACTTC CASTSGLRTQYF
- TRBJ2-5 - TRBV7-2 TGTGCCAGCAGCCCCTCCACCGACCGTGTAGGGACCCAGTACTTC CASSPSTDRVGTQYF
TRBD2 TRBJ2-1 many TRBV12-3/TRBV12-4 TGTGCCAGCAGCCCCCTAGGGCGGGGGGGCGGTCCGAATGAGCAGTTCTTC CASSPLGRGGGPNEQFF
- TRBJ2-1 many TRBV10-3 TGTGCCATCAAGGGGGGGAGCGATGAGCAGTTCTTC CAIKGGSDEQFF
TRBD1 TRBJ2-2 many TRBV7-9 TGTGCCAGCAGCCCGGAGACAGGGGGCAACACCGGGGAGCTGTTTTTT CASSPETGGNTGELFF
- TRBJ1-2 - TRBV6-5 TGTGCCAGCAGAACATTTGGGGGGACGCATGGCTACACCTTC CASRTFGGTHGYTF
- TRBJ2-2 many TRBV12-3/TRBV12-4 TGTGCCAGCACCGGGACCGGGGAGCTGTTTTTT CASTGTGELFF
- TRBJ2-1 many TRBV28 TGTGCCAGCACCGCTTTGGGGGGATCCTACAATGAGCAGTTCTTC CASTALGGSYNEQFF
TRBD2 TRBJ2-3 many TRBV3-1 TGTGCCAGCAGCTCGGGACTAGCAAGTCGGGATACGCAGTATTTT CASSSGLASRDTQYF
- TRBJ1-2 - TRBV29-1 TGCAGCGGAAAGGGACTGGGGGTGACCTACACCTTC CSGKGLGVTYTF
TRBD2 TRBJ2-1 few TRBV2 TGTGCCAGCAGGGGCAGCGGGGGTTTTTACAATGAGCAGTTCTTC CASRGSGGFYNEQFF
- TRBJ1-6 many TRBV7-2 TGTGCCAGCAGCCCCCACAGTAATTCACCCCTCCACTTT CASSPHSNSPLHF
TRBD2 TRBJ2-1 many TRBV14 TGTGCCAGCAGCCAACCGGGACTAGTTATGAATGAGCAGTTCTTC CASSQPGLVMNEQFF
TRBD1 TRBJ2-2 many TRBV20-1 TGCAGTGCTAGAAGACAGGGGGCGCATTCGGACACCGGGGAGCTGTTTTTT CSARRQGAHSDTGELFF
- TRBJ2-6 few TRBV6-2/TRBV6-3 TGTGCCAGCAGTTACGGGACCCCGGTGGGGGCCAACGTCCTGACTTTC CASSYGTPVGANVLTF
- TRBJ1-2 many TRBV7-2 TGTGCCAGCAGCTTATGGAACAACCGAGATTATGGCTACACCTTC CASSLWNNRDYGYTF
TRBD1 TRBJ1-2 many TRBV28 TGTGCCAGCAGCGAGGGACAGGGATATGGCTACACCTTC CASSEGQGYGYTF
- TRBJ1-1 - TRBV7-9 TGTACCAGCAGCTTAGCAGGGGTGGCTGAAGCTTTCTTT CTSSLAGVAEAFF
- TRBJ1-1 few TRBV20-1 TGCAGTGCTAGAAGACAGTACTTGAACACTGAAGCTTTCTTT CSARRQYLNTEAFF
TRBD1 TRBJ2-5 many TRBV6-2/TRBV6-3 TGTGCCAGCAGCACCGACAGGGACCAAGAGACCCAGTACTTC CASSTDRDQETQYF
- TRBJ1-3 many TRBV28 TGTGCCAGCAGCCTGGGAACAGCCGGCACCATATATTTT CASSLGTAGTIYF
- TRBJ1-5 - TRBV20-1 TGCAGTGCTAGAGATTTGCAGGGATCTCAGCCCCAGCATTTT CSARDLQGSQPQHF
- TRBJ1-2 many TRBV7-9 TGTGCCAGCAGCTTAAGTCCCGGGTCGCGGAGCGGTGGCTACACCTTC CASSLSPGSRSGGYTF
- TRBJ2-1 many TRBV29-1 TGCAGCGTTGTCCGGGCGACCTACAATGAGCAGTTCTTC CSVVRATYNEQFF
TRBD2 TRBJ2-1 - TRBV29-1 TGCAGCGTTGAACGAGCGGGGGGACGTATCTACAATGAGCAGTTCTTC CSVERAGGRIYNEQFF
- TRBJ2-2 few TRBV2 TGTGCCAGCAGATTTAGCGCCCCAGCTGGGACCGGGGAGCTGTTTTTT CASRFSAPAGTGELFF
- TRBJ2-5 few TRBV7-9 TGTGCCAGCAGGACTTTAAACAGGGAGAACTTC CASRTLNRENF
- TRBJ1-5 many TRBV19 TGTGCCAGTAGGTTAACAGGTGGGCAGGGCGGCAATCAGCCCCAGCATTTT CASRLTGGQGGNQPQHF
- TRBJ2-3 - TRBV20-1 TGCAGTGCTAGACCTCTTACTAGCACAGATACGCAGTATTTT CSARPLTSTDTQYF
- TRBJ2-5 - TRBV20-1 TGCAGTGCTGCAAAAGAGACCCAGTACTTC CSAAKETQYF
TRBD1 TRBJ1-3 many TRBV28 TGTGCCAGCAGTCCCTGGACAGGGTCTGGAAACACCATATATTTT CASSPWTGSGNTIYF
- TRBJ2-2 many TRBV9 TGTGCCAGCAGCTCCATCGTGGGGAACACCGGGGAGCTGTTTTTT CASSSIVGNTGELFF
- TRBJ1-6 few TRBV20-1 TGCAGTGCTACCCAGAGCTCCTATAATTCACCCCTCCACTTT CSATQSSYNSPLHF
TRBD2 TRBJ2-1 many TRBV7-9 TGTGCCAGCAGCCCACGCGGCGGGGGGGCCAATGAGCAGTTCTTC CASSPRGGGANEQFF
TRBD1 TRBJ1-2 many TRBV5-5 TGTGCCAGCAGCTTTGGACAGGGGGCCTATGGCTACACCTTC CASSFGQGAYGYTF
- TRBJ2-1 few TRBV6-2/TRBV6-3 TGTGCCAGCTGGGCGGGCCGCCGGACTGGGAATGAGCAGTTCTTC CASWAGRRTGNEQFF
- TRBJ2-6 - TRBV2 TGTGCCAGCAGTGATGAGGATGAACTCCCCGAAGCTGGGGCCAACGTCCTGACTTTC CASSDEDELPEAGANVLTF
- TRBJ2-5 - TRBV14 TGTGCCAGCAGTCCAGCGAGAGACAGGCGCCAGACCCAGTACTTC CASSPARDRRQTQYF
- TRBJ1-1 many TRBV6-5 TGTGCCAGCAGCCGTACAGGAGACAGATTGAACACTGAAGCTTTCTTT CASSRTGDRLNTEAFF
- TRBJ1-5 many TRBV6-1 TGTGCCAGCAGTGAAGGCAGCTTTCCTTCCAATCAGCCCCAGCATTTT CASSEGSFPSNQPQHF
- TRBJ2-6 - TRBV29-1 TGCAGCGTAGTCGCGAGGGCAGGGGCCAGTGGGGCCAACGTCCTGACTTTC CSVVARAGASGANVLTF
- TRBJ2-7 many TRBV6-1 TGTGCCAGCAGTGATACATACGAGCAGTACTTC CASSDTYEQYF
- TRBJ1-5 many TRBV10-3 TGTGCCATCAGCCCCGGTCGCCGCAATCAGCCCCAGCATTTT CAISPGRRNQPQHF
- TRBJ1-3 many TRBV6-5 TGTGCCAGCAGTTACTCGTCGGGAAACACCATATATTTT CASSYSSGNTIYF
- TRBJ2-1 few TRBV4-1 TGCGCCAGCAGCCAACCTTCCTACAATGAGCAGTTCTTC CASSQPSYNEQFF
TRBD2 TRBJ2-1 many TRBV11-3 TGTGCCAGCAGCTATGGACTAGCGGGGGGGACTGAGCAGTTCTTC CASSYGLAGGTEQFF
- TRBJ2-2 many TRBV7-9 TGTGCCAGCAGCCCAACTGGGGGGCCGAACACCGGGGAGCTGTTTTTT CASSPTGGPNTGELFF
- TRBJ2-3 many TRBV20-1 TGCAGTGCTAGCCAGCTCGGAGATACGCAGTATTTT CSASQLGDTQYF
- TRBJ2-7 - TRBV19 TGTGCCAGCGTATCGACGGCTCAGAGCTACGAGCAGTACTTC CASVSTAQSYEQYF
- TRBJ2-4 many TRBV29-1 TGCAGCGCCAACACTGGAAACATTCAGTACTTC CSANTGNIQYF